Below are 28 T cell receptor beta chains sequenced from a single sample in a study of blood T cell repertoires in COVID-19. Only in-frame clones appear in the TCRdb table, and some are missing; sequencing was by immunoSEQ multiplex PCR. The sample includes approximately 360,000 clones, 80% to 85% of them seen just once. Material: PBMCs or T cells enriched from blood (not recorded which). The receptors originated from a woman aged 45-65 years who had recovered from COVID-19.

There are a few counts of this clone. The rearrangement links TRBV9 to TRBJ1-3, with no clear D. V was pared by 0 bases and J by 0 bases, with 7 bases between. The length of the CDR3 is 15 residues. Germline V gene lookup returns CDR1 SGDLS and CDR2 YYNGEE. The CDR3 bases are TGTGCCAGCAGCGTAGGCCGCGACTCTGGAAACACCATATATTTT. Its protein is CASSVGRDSGNTIYF.

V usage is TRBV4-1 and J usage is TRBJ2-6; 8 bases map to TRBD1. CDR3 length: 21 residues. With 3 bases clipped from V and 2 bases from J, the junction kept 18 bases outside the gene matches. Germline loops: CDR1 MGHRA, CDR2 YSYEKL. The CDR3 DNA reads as TGCGCCAGCAGCCAGCAACCCCCCGACCGGGACAGGTTCACTGGGGCCAACGTCCTGACTTTC. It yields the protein CASSQQPPDRDRFTGANVLTF.

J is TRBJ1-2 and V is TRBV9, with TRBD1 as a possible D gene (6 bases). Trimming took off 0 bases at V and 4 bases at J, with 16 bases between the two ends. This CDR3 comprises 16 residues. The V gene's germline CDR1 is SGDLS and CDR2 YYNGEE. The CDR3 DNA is TGTGCCAGCAGCGTAGACAGGGACATAAGGGGCTATGGCTACACCTTC. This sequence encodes CASSVDRDIRGYGYTF.

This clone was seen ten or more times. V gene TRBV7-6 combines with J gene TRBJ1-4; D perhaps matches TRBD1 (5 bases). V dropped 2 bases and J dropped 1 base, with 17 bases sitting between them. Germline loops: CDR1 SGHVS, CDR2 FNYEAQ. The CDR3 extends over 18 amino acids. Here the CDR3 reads CASSLSDAPGRTNEKLFF. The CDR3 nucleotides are TGTGCCAGCAGCTTATCCGACGCCCCAGGGCGAACTAATGAAAAACTGTTTTTT.

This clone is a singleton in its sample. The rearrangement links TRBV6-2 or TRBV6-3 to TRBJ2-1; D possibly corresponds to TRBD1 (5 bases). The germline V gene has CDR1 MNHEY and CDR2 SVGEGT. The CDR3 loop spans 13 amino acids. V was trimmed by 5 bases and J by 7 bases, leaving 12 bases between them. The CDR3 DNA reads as TGTGCCAGCAGTGTCACCCAGGGAAATGAGCAGTTCTTC. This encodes CASSVTQGNEQFF.

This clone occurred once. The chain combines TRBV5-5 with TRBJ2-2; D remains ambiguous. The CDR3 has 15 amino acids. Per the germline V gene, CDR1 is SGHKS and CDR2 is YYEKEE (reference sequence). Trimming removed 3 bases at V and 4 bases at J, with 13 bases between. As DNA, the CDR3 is TGTGCCAGCAGCTGGTCCTCCCCAGGCACCGGGGAGCTGTTTTTT. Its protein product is CASSWSSPGTGELFF. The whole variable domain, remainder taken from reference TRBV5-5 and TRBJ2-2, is DAGVTQSPTHLIKTRGQQVTLRCSPISGHKSVSWYQQVLGQGPQFIFQYYEKEERGRGNFPDRFSARQFPNYSSELNVNALLLGDSALYLCASSWSSPGTGELFFGEGSRLTVL.

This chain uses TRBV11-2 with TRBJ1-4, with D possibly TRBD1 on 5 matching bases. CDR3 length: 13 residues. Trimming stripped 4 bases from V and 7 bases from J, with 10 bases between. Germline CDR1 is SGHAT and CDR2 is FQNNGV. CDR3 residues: CASSWSTAEKLFF. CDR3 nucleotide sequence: TGTGCCAGCAGCTGGTCGACAGCTGAAAAACTGTTTTTT.

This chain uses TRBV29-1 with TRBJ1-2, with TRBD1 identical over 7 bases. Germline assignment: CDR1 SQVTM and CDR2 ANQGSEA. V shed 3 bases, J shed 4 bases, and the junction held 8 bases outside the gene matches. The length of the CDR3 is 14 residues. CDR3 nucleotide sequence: TGCAGCGTTGACTCGGGACAGCGGATCTATGGCTACACCTTC. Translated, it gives CSVDSGQRIYGYTF.

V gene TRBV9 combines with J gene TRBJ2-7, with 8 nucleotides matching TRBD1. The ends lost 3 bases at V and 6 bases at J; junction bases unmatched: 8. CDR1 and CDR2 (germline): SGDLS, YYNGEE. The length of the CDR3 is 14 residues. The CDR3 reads CASSALPGGGEQYF. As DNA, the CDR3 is TGTGCCAGCAGCGCCTTGCCAGGGGGCGGCGAGCAGTACTTC. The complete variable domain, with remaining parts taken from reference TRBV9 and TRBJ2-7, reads DSGVTQTPKHLITATGQRVTLRCSPRSGDLSVYWYQQSLDQGLQFLIQYYNGEERAKGNILERFSAQQFPDLHSELNLSSLELGDSALYFCASSALPGGGEQYFGPGTRLTVT.

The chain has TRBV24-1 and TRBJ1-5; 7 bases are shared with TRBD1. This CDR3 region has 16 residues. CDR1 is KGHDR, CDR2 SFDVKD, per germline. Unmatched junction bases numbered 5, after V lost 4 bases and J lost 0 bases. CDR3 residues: CATSDSYRGSNQPQHF. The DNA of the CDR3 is TGTGCCACCAGTGACTCGTACAGGGGTAGCAATCAGCCCCAGCATTTT.

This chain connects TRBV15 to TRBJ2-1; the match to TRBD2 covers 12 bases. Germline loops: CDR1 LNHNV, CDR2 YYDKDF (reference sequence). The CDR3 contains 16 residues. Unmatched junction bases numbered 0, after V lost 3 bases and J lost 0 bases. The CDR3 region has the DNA TGTGCCACCAGCAGGACTAGCGGGAGCTCCTACAATGAGCAGTTCTTC. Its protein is CATSRTSGSSYNEQFF. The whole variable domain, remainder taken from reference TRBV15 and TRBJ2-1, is DAMVIQNPRYQVTQFGKPVTLSCSQTLNHNVMYWYQQKSSQAPKLLFHYYDKDFNNEADTPDNFQSRRPNTSFCFLDIRSPGLGDTAMYLCATSRTSGSSYNEQFFGPGTRLTVL.

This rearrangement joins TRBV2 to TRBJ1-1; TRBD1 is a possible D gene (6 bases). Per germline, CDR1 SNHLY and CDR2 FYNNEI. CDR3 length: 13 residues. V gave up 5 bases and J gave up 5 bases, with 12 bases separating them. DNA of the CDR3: TGTGCCAGCAGTTCAGGGGTGTGGACTGAAGCTTTCTTT. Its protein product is CASSSGVWTEAFF.

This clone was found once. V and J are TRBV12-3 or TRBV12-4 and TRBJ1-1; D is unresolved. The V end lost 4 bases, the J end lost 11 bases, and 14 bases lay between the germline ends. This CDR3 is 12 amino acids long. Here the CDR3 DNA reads TGTGCCAGCAGTTCGGGTTTTTTCGACGCTTTCTTT. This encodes CASSSGFFDAFF.

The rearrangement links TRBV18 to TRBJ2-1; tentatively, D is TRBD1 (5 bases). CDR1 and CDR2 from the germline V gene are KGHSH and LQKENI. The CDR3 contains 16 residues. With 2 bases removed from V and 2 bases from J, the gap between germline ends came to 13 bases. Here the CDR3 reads CASSPKTGRTYNEQFF. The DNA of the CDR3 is TGTGCCAGCTCACCAAAAACAGGCCGGACCTACAATGAGCAGTTCTTC.

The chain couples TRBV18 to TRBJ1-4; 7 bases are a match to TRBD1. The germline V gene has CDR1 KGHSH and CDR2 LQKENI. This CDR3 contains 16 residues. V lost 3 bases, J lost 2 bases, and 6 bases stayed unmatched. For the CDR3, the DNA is TGTGCCAGCTCACCCGGACAGGTGGGGACTAATGAAAAACTGTTTTTT. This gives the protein CASSPGQVGTNEKLFF.

The DNA for the CDR3 is TGTGCCTGGAGCAGGGGACAAATTGCTTCACCCCTCCACTTT. It translates to CAWSRGQIASPLHF. The chain recombines TRBV30 with TRBJ1-6; D is possibly TRBD1 (6 bases). V was trimmed by 3 bases and J by 9 bases, leaving 15 bases between them. The CDR3 is made up of 14 amino acids. CDR1 and CDR2 (germline): GTSNPN, SVGIG (reference sequence).

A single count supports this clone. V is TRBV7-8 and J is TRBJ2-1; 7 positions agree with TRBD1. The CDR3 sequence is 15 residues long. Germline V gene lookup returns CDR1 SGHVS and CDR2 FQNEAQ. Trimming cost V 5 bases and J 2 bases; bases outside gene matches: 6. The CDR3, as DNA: TGTGCCAGCAGCACGGACAGGACCGCCTACAATGAGCAGTTCTTC. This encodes CASSTDRTAYNEQFF.

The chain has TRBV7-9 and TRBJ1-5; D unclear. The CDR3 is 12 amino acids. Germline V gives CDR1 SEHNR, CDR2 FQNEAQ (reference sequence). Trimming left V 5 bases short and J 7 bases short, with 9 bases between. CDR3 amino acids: CASSNILQPQHF. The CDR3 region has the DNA TGTGCCAGCAGCAACATCCTCCAGCCCCAGCATTTT. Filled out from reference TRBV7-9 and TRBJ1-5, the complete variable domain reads DTGVSQNPRHKITKRGQNVTFRCDPISEHNRLYWYRQTLGQGPEFLTYFQNEAQLEKSRLLSDRFSAERPKGSFSTLEIQRTEQGDSAMYLCASSNILQPQHFGDGTRLSIL.

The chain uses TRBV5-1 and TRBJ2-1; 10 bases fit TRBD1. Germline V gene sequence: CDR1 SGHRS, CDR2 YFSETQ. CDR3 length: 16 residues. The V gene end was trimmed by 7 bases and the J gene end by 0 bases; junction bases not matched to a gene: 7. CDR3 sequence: CASGTGAVGSYNEQFF. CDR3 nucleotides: TGCGCCAGCGGGACAGGGGCCGTGGGCTCCTACAATGAGCAGTTCTTC.

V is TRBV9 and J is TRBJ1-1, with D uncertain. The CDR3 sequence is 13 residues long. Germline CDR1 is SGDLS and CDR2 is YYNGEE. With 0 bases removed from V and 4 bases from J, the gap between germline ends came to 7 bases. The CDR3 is CASSVELGTEAFF. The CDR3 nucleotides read TGTGCCAGCAGCGTAGAACTCGGCACTGAAGCTTTCTTT.

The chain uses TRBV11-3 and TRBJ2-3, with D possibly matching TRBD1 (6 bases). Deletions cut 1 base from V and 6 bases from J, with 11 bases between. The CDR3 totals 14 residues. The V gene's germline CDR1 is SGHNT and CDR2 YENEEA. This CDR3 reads CASSLGQGIDTQYF. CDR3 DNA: TGTGCCAGCAGCTTAGGTCAGGGGATCGATACGCAGTATTTT.

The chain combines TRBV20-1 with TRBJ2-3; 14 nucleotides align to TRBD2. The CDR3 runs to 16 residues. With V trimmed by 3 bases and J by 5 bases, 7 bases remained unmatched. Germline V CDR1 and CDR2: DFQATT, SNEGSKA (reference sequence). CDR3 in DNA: TGCAGTGCTAGTGGAGGGACTAGCGGGAGTGGAGATACGCAGTATTTT. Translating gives CSASGGTSGSGDTQYF.

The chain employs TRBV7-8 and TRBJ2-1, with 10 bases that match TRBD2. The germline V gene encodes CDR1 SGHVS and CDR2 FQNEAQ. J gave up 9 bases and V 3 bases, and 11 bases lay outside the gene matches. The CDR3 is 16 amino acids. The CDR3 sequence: CASSFLRQAGGREQFF. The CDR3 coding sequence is TGTGCCAGCAGCTTCCTTCGGCAAGCGGGGGGGCGTGAGCAGTTCTTC. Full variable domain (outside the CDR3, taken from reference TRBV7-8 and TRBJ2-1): GAGVSQSPRYKVAKRGQDVALRCDPISGHVSLFWYQQALGQGPEFLTYFQNEAQLDKSGLPSDRFFAERPEGSVSTLKIQRTQQEDSAVYLCASSFLRQAGGREQFFGPGTRLTVL.

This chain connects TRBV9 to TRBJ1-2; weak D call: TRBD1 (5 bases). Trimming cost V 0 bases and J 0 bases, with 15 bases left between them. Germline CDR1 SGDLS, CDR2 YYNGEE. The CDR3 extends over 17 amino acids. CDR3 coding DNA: TGTGCCAGCAGCGTAGATAGTAGGGGCAGGACTAACTATGGCTACACCTTC. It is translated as CASSVDSRGRTNYGYTF.

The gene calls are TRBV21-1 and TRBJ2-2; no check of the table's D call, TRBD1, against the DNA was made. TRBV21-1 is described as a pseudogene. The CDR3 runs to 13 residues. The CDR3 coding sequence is TGTGCCAGCAGCAAATGTGGCAGCGGGGAGCTGTTTTTT. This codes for CASSKCGSGELFF.

The CDR3 reads CASSLGSPSSYEQYF. In DNA, the CDR3 is TGTGCCAGCAGCTTAGGGTCCCCGAGCTCCTACGAGCAGTACTTC. This chain uses TRBV7-9 with TRBJ2-7; D not certain. Trimming took off 1 base at V and 0 bases at J, with 10 bases between the two ends. CDR1 and CDR2 from the germline V gene are SEHNR and FQNEAQ (reference sequence). CDR3 length equals 15 residues.

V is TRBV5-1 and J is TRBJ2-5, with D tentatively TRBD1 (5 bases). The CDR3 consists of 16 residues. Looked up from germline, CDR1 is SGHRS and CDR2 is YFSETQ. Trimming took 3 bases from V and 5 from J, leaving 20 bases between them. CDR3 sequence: CASSSGFTYSGETQYF. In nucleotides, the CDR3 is TGCGCCAGCAGCTCAGGGTTTACCTACTCAGGGGAGACCCAGTACTTC.

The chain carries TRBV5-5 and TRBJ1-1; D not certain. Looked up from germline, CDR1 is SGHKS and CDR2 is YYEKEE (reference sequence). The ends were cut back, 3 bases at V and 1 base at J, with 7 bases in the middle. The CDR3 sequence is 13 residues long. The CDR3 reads CASSYTSNTEAFF. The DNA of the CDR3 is TGTGCCAGCAGCTATACATCGAACACTGAAGCTTTCTTT.